This entry is about one T cell receptor (beta chain). Its target is unknown. This sample stems from a study of T cell responses to AZD1222 COVID-19 vaccine. Overall study findings and caveats: The study found Spike-specific TCR breadth and depth rose after two AZD1222 doses. In a largely white British group with more females than males, clonal diversity was possibly underestimated. Baseline antibody screening turned up just six seropositive AZD1222 recipients.

The CDR3 runs 13 residues. The V end lost 5 bases, the J end lost 5 bases, and 11 bases lay between the germline ends. The V gene's germline CDR1 is MDHEN and CDR2 SYDVKM. The data were produced by immunoSEQ multiplex PCR, yet TCRdb's version contains in-frame clones alone and is incomplete. The sample consists of 200,000 to 250,000 clones, approximately 94% of them appearing once. This sample comprised peripheral blood, obtained 28 days after the second dose of the MenACWY control vaccine. This rearrangement joins TRBV28 to TRBJ2-3; no clear D gene. The receptor comes from an adult who received the MenACWY meningococcal vaccine as a control. This CDR3 reads CASSGPRLDTQYF. The CDR3 DNA is TGTGCCAGCAGTGGCCCAAGGCTAGATACGCAGTATTTT.